The 27 T cell receptor beta chains below all came from one sample that was sequenced in a study of T cell repertoires in cytomegalovirus infection. MiXCR, run by TCRdb on the reads, gives a single entry per CDR3 protein. The sample includes about 470,000 distinct CDR3 sequences, under 55% of them seen just once. The antigens for these receptors are not known. Source: cultured PBMCs, taken from culture after CMV antigen stimulation. The receptors were gathered from a human donor in good health (CMV status not recorded). Some clones in this sample may be carry-over from other donors' samples.

V is TRBV7-2 and J is TRBJ2-7, with a possible D match to TRBD1 (5 bases). CDR1 is SGHTA, CDR2 FQGNSA, per germline. This CDR3 contains 16 residues. The V end was cut by 0 bases, the J end by 2 bases, with 14 bases between. The chain's CDR3 is CASSLAGRVGAYEQYF. In nucleotides, the CDR3 is TGTGCCAGCAGCTTAGCGGGCAGGGTAGGCGCCTACGAGCAGTACTTC.

This clonotype was picked up one time. The J gene is TRBJ1-5, the V gene TRBV6-6, with 10 nucleotides matching TRBD1. Germline values: CDR1 MNHNY, CDR2 SVGAGI (reference sequence). This CDR3 spans 16 amino acids. V trimming: 4 bases; J trimming: 6 bases; junction bases outside the gene matches: 9. The CDR3, as DNA: TGTGCCAGCAGTTCGTCTGGGGGACAGGGGATTCAGCCCCAGCATTTT. Residues: CASSSSGGQGIQPQHF.

J is TRBJ1-2 and V is TRBV5-6, with D unclear. Germline V gene lookup returns CDR1 SGHDT and CDR2 YYEEEE. There are 14 residues in the CDR3. Trimming took off 4 bases at V and 5 bases at J, with 15 bases between the two ends. The CDR3, as DNA: TGTGCCAGCAGCAAAGGGCCGATGGAGTATGGCTACACCTTC. Translation: CASSKGPMEYGYTF.

This clonotype showed up just a few times. The CDR3 region is CASSLGTGAIYEQYF. The CDR3 DNA follows: TGTGCCAGCAGCTTAGGGACAGGGGCCATCTACGAGCAGTACTTC. The chain combines TRBV7-2 with TRBJ2-7, with 9 bases lining up with TRBD1. Trimming cost V 1 base and J 3 bases; bases outside gene matches: 4. Germline V gene lookup returns CDR1 SGHTA and CDR2 FQGNSA. The CDR3 runs to 15 residues.

In this sample, this clonotype turned up a few times. The rearrangement uses TRBV28 and TRBJ1-6; TRBD1 aligns across 9 bases. The CDR3 runs 17 residues. V lost 6 bases, J lost 10 bases, and 16 bases stayed unmatched. Looked up from germline, CDR1 is MDHEN and CDR2 is SYDVKM. CDR3 sequence: CASSPLPTGQGRSPLHF. For the CDR3, the DNA is TGTGCCAGCAGCCCCCTTCCAACAGGACAGGGGAGATCACCCCTCCACTTT.

The chain joins TRBV7-2 to TRBJ2-2, with D perhaps matching TRBD1 or TRBD2 (5 bases each). V lost 0 bases and J 13 bases, leaving 9 bases between the germline ends. This CDR3 spans 12 amino acids. Germline assignment: CDR1 SGHTA and CDR2 FQGNSA. The CDR3 sequence is CASSLAGPRLFF. CDR3 in DNA: TGTGCCAGCAGCTTAGCGGGACCCCGGCTGTTTTTT.

The chain is built from TRBV2 and TRBJ2-3, with 9 bases identical to TRBD2. Trimming took 0 bases from V and 2 from J; bases not matched to a gene: 9. Germline V CDR1 and CDR2: SNHLY, FYNNEI. The CDR3 consists of 18 residues. CDR3 DNA: TGTGCCAGCAGTGAAGCCCTCCGGGCGGGGGGGCTCACAGATACGCAGTATTTT. This translates into CASSEALRAGGLTDTQYF. The full variable domain, in which reference TRBV2 and TRBJ2-3 provide the parts outside the CDR3, is EPEVTQTPSHQVTQMGQEVILRCVPISNHLYFYWYRQILGQKVEFLVSFYNNEISEKSEIFDDQFSVERPDGSNFTLKIRSTKLEDSAMYFCASSEALRAGGLTDTQYFGPGTRLTVL.

In this sample, this clonotype turned up many times. The chain links TRBV7-2 to TRBJ1-4; D call uncertain. This CDR3 spans 14 amino acids. Trimming removed 1 base from V and 4 bases from J, with 7 bases in between. Germline lookup yields CDR1 SGHTA and CDR2 FQGNSA. The CDR3 spells CASSLVAFNEKLFF. The CDR3 DNA is TGTGCCAGCAGCTTAGTAGCGTTTAATGAAAAACTGTTTTTT.

The chain has TRBV20-1 and TRBJ2-5, with 10 bases lining up with TRBD2. The junction had 9 bases not matched to a gene; V was cut back by 8 bases and J by 3 bases. CDR1 DFQATT and CDR2 SNEGSKA come from the germline V gene (reference sequence). The CDR3 totals 14 residues. DNA of the CDR3: TGCAGTTCGCGACTAGCGGGTATAAAAGAGACCCAGTACTTC. Translated: CSSRLAGIKETQYF.

The chain links TRBV6-2 or TRBV6-3 to TRBJ2-3, with 10 bases that match TRBD1. V was clipped by 4 bases and J by 4 bases; unmatched bases: 2. The V gene's germline CDR1 is MNHEY and CDR2 SVGEGT. The CDR3 consists of 14 residues. The CDR3 sequence: CASSSTGGPDTQYF. In nucleotides, the CDR3 is TGTGCCAGCAGTTCGACAGGGGGCCCAGATACGCAGTATTTT.

This clonotype was found a few times. The rearrangement links TRBV6-5 to TRBJ2-7; possible D gene TRBD2, 5 bases. CDR1 and CDR2 (germline): MNHEY, SVGAGI. Trimming stripped 0 bases from V and 7 bases from J, with 13 bases between. There are 14 residues in the CDR3. DNA for the CDR3: TGTGCCAGCAGTTACTCGGGCCCTACGGGGGAGCAGTACTTC. It is translated as CASSYSGPTGEQYF.

This clonotype has just a few counts. The chain carries TRBV7-2 and TRBJ1-2; tentatively, D is TRBD1 (6 bases). CDR1 and CDR2 (germline): SGHTA, FQGNSA. Trimming took 5 bases from V and 6 from J, leaving 13 bases between them. This CDR3 has 13 residues. This CDR3 reads CASSHVGGDGYTF. The CDR3 nucleotides read TGTGCCAGCAGCCACGTTGGGGGCGATGGCTACACCTTC.

The J gene is TRBJ1-5, the V gene TRBV7-2; weak D call: TRBD1 (5 bases). V was clipped by 3 bases and J by 0 bases, with 9 bases between them. Germline V CDR1 and CDR2: SGHTA, FQGNSA. The CDR3 length is 15 residues. For the CDR3, the DNA is TGTGCCAGCAGCTTTGACAGTTCTAGCAATCAGCCCCAGCATTTT. It specifies CASSFDSSSNQPQHF. Using reference TRBV7-2 and TRBJ1-5 for the parts outside the CDR3, the full variable domain is GAGVSQSPSNKVTEKGKDVELRCDPISGHTALYWYRQSLGQGLEFLIYFQGNSAPDKSGLPSDRFSAERTGGSVSTLTIQRTQQEDSAVYLCASSFDSSSNQPQHFGDGTRLSIL.

The chain carries TRBV5-4 and TRBJ2-3; 7 bases are shared with TRBD1. The CDR3 extends over 17 amino acids. J gave up 2 bases and V 3 bases, and 12 bases lay outside the gene matches. Germline V gene sequence: CDR1 SGHNT, CDR2 YYREEE (reference sequence). CDR3 region: CASSSKTGEPFTDTQYF. CDR3 DNA: TGTGCCAGCAGCTCGAAAACAGGGGAACCTTTCACAGATACGCAGTATTTT.

This rearrangement joins TRBV19 to TRBJ1-2; D call uncertain. Per the germline V gene, CDR1 is LNHDA and CDR2 is SQIVND (reference sequence). Trimming shortened V by 10 bases and J by 3 bases, and 9 bases separated the two germline ends. CDR3 length: 11 amino acids. The CDR3 region has the DNA TGTGCCACGGGGTGGTACTATGGCTACACCTTC. Its translation: CATGWYYGYTF.

This clonotype occurred many times. The chain couples TRBV7-2 to TRBJ2-3; 7 positions agree with TRBD1. V lost 3 bases to trimming and J lost 0 bases; unmatched junction nucleotides: 9. Germline CDR1 and CDR2: SGHTA and FQGNSA. This CDR3 has 17 residues. CDR3 nucleotides: TGTGCCAGCAGCTTTTCACAGGGGCGTAGGAGCACAGATACGCAGTATTTT. Amino acids: CASSFSQGRRSTDTQYF.

With respect to this clonotype: At one end the junction does not follow the germline gene, possibly because of a read error. The J gene is TRBJ2-5, the V gene TRBV5-3; 7 bases fit TRBD1. TRBV5-3 is an open reading frame, and its role is uncertain. The CDR3 has 15 amino acids. The CDR3, as DNA: TGTGCCAGCAGCTTGACCGGACAGGTTGAGGAGACCCAGTACTTC. Its protein is CASSLTGQVEETQYF.

Here the CDR3 reads CASSSPGGNSYNEQFF. Written as DNA, the CDR3 is TGTGCCAGCAGTTCCCCCGGCGGGAACTCCTACAATGAGCAGTTCTTC. The chain joins TRBV12-3 or TRBV12-4 to TRBJ2-1, with TRBD2 as a possible D gene (6 bases). CDR3 length equals 16 residues. V was cut by 4 bases and J by 0 bases, with 13 bases left in between.

CDR3 region: CASSLGLTGTSGNTIYF. The CDR3 DNA reads as TGTGCCAGCAGCTTAGGTCTGACAGGGACCTCTGGAAACACCATATATTTT. This chain links TRBV7-6 with TRBJ1-3; TRBD1 aligns across 7 bases. Trimming at V came to 1 base and at J to 0 bases, leaving 6 bases not matched to a gene. The CDR3 is 17 amino acids. Germline V CDR1 and CDR2: SGHVS, FNYEAQ.

This chain joins TRBV7-6 and TRBJ1-3; the match to TRBD1 covers 9 bases. The CDR3 loop spans 14 amino acids. The J segment lost 7 bases and the V segment lost 4 bases, leaving 5 bases of the junction unmatched. Germline V CDR1 and CDR2: SGHVS, FNYEAQ. The CDR3 here is CASSSWTGDNTIYF. For the CDR3, the DNA is TGTGCCAGCAGCTCCTGGACAGGGGATAACACCATATATTTT.

The CDR3 sequence is CASNFGGSYQPQHF. CDR3 coding DNA: TGTGCCAGCAACTTTGGGGGCTCCTATCAGCCCCAGCATTTT. The J gene is TRBJ1-5, the V gene TRBV28, with D perhaps matching TRBD1 (6 bases). V was trimmed by 7 bases and J by 5 bases, leaving 15 bases between them. CDR3 length equals 14 residues. Per germline, CDR1 MDHEN and CDR2 SYDVKM.

The CDR3 is CASSTPSGRGAYEQYF. CDR3 DNA sequence: TGTGCCAGCTCAACTCCCAGCGGGAGAGGAGCCTACGAGCAGTACTTC. This rearrangement joins TRBV18 to TRBJ2-7; 8 bases are shared with TRBD2. Germline V gives CDR1 KGHSH, CDR2 LQKENI. The CDR3 length is 16 residues. V shed 5 bases, J shed 2 bases, and the junction held 11 bases outside the gene matches.

The genes are TRBV7-2 and TRBJ2-2, with 10 nucleotides matching TRBD2. The germline V gene encodes CDR1 SGHTA and CDR2 FQGNSA. The V gene end was trimmed by 2 bases and the J gene end by 6 bases; junction bases not matched to a gene: 3. The CDR3 sequence is 15 residues long. CDR3 bases: TGTGCCAGCAGCTTAAGTAGCGGGAGGTCCGGGGAGCTGTTTTTT. Protein: CASSLSSGRSGELFF.

Notes on this clonotype: A much larger clone sits a single nucleotide away, making a read error possible. The chain combines TRBV7-9 with TRBJ1-1, with D perhaps matching TRBD1 (6 bases). The CDR3 is made up of 16 amino acids. Germline V CDR1 and CDR2: SEHNR, FQNEAQ (reference sequence). DNA for the CDR3: TGTGTCAGCAGCTTAGATAGGACAGTTTGGTGGGCTGAAGCTTTCTTT. Translation: CVSSLDRTVWWAEAFF.

The table lists this clonotype with a few counts. The V and J genes are TRBV6-5 and TRBJ1-1; possible D gene TRBD1, 5 bases. From germline, CDR1 is MNHEY and CDR2 SVGAGI. The length of the CDR3 is 19 residues. V was trimmed by 3 bases and J by 3 bases, leaving 26 bases between them. The chain's CDR3 is CASSYRLRDLTPLDTEAFF. CDR3 bases: TGTGCCAGCAGTTATCGGTTAAGGGACTTAACCCCCCTGGACACTGAAGCTTTCTTT.

A few counts support this clonotype. The chain combines TRBV7-6 with TRBJ2-1; TRBD1 matches 9 bases. J lost 2 bases, V lost 3 bases, and 2 bases had no gene match. Germline CDR1 SGHVS, CDR2 FNYEAQ. The CDR3 runs 15 residues. The chain's CDR3 is CASSFRQGAYNEQFF. As DNA, the CDR3 is TGTGCCAGCAGCTTCCGACAGGGGGCCTACAATGAGCAGTTCTTC.

The rearrangement links TRBV5-1 to TRBJ1-1; 8 nucleotides agree with TRBD1. Germline CDR1 SGHRS, CDR2 YFSETQ. The CDR3 spans 16 residues. Trimming removed 0 bases from V and 4 bases from J; junction bases left unmatched: 8. The CDR3: CASSLVLTGVGTEAFF. The CDR3 region has the DNA TGCGCCAGCAGCTTGGTGTTGACAGGGGTGGGCACTGAAGCTTTCTTT. Based on the CDR3 plus reference TRBV5-1 and TRBJ1-1, the full variable domain is KAGVTQTPRYLIKTRGQQVTLSCSPISGHRSVSWYQQTPGQGLQFLFEYFSETQRNKGNFPGRFSGRQFSNSRSEMNVSTLELGDSALYLCASSLVLTGVGTEAFFGQGTRLTVV.